This T cell receptor beta chain was observed in a study of brain T cells in children with intractable seizures. Study-level points and caveats: Known viral epitope-specific CDR3s closely matched each case's top public brain CDR3. Pre-surgery blood may have been undersampled, hiding some clones.

Only cases whose brain tissue showed the highest T cell transcript signatures were sequenced. Patients received at least one anti-epileptic drug before surgery. V lost 3 bases to trimming and J lost 5 bases; unmatched junction nucleotides: 7. Germline values: CDR1 LNHDA, CDR2 SQIVND (reference sequence). The CDR3 covers 16 residues. Data came from immunoSEQ multiplex PCR; TCRdb stores just in-frame clones and leaves some out. The data contain 3,500 to 4,000 clones, about 78% of them seen just once; the ten biggest clones take up around 50%. This clone has only one observation. Antigen: not known. The sequencing used resected brain tissue, collected at surgery. V and J are TRBV19 and TRBJ2-2, with 9 bases matching TRBD2. This clonotype was sampled from a girl aged 2 to 10 with Rasmussen encephalitis and intractable seizures. CDR3 DNA sequence: TGTGCCAGTAGTATTGGTCTAGCGGGACTTACCGGGGAGCTGTTTTTT. It encodes CASSIGLAGLTGELFF.